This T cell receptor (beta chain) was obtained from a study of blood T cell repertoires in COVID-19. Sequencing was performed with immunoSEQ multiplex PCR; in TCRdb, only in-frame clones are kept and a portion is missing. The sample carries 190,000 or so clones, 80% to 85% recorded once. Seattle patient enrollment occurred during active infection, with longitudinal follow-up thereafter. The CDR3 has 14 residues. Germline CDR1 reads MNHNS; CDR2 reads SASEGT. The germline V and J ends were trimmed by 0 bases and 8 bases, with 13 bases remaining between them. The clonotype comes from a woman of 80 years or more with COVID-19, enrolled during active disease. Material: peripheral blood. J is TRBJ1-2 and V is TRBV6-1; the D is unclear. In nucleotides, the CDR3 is TGTGCCAGCAGTGAAGCCGGACTGATAAGGGGCTACACCTTC. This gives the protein CASSEAGLIRGYTF.